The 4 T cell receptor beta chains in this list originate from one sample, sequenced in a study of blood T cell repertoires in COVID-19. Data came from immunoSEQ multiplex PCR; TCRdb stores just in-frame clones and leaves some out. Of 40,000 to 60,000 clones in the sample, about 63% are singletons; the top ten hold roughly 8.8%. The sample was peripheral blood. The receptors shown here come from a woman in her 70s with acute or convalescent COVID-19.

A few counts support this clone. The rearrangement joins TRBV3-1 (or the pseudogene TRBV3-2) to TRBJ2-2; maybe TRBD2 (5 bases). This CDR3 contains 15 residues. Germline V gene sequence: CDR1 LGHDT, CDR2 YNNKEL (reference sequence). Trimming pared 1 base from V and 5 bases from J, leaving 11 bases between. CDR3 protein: CASSQAQLDTGELFF. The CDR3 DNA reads TGTGCCAGCAGCCAAGCGCAACTAGATACCGGGGAGCTGTTTTTT.

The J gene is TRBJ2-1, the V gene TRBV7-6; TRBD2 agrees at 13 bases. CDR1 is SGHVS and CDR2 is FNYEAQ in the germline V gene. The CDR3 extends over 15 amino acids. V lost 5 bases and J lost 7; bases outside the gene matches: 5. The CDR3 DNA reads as TGTGCCAGCAGCCTCCGACTAGCGGGGGGTAATGAGCAGTTCTTC. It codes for CASSLRLAGGNEQFF. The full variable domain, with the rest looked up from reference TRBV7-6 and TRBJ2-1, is GAGVSQSPRYKVTKRGQDVALRCDPISGHVSLYWYRQALGQGPEFLTYFNYEAQQDKSGLPNDRFSAERPEGSISTLTIQRTEQRDSAMYRCASSLRLAGGNEQFFGPGTRLTVL.

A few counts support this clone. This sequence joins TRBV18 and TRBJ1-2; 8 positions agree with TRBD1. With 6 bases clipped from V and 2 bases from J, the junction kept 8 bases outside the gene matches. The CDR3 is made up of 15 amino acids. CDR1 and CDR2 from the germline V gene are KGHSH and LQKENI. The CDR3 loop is CASSLSTGDNYGYTF. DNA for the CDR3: TGTGCCAGCTCCCTTTCGACAGGGGACAACTATGGCTACACCTTC.

The CDR3 loop reads CASSYIGEYGELFF. CDR3 sequence (DNA): TGTGCCAGCAGTTACATAGGGGAATACGGGGAGCTGTTTTTT. The V gene is TRBV6-2 or TRBV6-3, the J gene TRBJ2-2, with D tentatively TRBD1 (5 bases). Germline V lookup: CDR1 MNHEY, CDR2 SVGEGT. The ends were cut back, 2 bases at V and 7 bases at J, with 11 bases in the middle. The CDR3 covers 14 residues.